The entry below gives a single TCR beta chain sequence along with its context. This sample was taken from a study of blood T cell repertoires in COVID-19. The protocol was immunoSEQ multiplex PCR, while the TCRdb copy is restricted to in-frame clones and leaves out a portion. The sample carries 220,000 or so clones, roughly nine tenths recorded once. Seattle patients were enrolled during active infection and followed longitudinally. From germline, CDR1 is SGHNT and CDR2 YYREEE (reference sequence). Trimming took 4 bases from V and 12 from J; bases not matched to a gene: 11. The CDR3 runs to 13 residues.

Sequencing input: peripheral blood. The sequence derives from a woman aged 45-59 years with COVID-19, enrolled during active disease. The J gene is TRBJ1-2, the V gene TRBV5-4; 8 bases are a match to TRBD1. The CDR3 spells CASSAGTGRENTF. CDR3 DNA: TGTGCCAGCAGCGCCGGGACAGGAAGGGAAAACACCTTC.